The 20 T cell receptor beta chains given below trace back to one sample, sequenced in a study of cytotoxic CD8 clonotypes in ibrutinib-treated CLL. The method was immunoSEQ multiplex PCR; TCRdb's version includes in-frame clones alone and lacks a portion of them. Of over 150,000 clones in the sample, 70% to 85% were seen once. Source: PBMCs, taken after 12 months of ibrutinib treatment. All receptors derive from a human donor with chronic lymphocytic leukemia.

The V and J genes are TRBV4-2 and TRBJ2-3, with 10 positions matching TRBD2. The CDR3 covers 15 residues. V lost 4 bases, J lost 11 bases, and 12 bases stayed unmatched. Looked up from germline, CDR1 is LGHNA and CDR2 is YNFKEQ. CDR3 nucleotide sequence: TGTGCCAGCAGCCCCGGTAGCGGGGGGCGCGGGGGGCAGTATTTT. Its protein product is CASSPGSGGRGGQYF.

This clone has only a few counts. This chain joins TRBV12-5 and TRBJ1-1; 7 positions agree with TRBD1. Per the germline V gene, CDR1 is LGHNT and CDR2 is FRNRAP. The CDR3 is 14 residues long. V dropped 7 bases and J dropped 0; count of bases not matched to a gene: 5. The CDR3 DNA sequence: TGTGCTAGTGCCCAGGGGGGAATGAACACTGAAGCTTTCTTT. Its protein is CASAQGGMNTEAFF.

The rearrangement links TRBV19 to TRBJ1-5; D is possibly TRBD1 (5 bases). V gave up 6 bases and J gave up 4 bases, with 10 bases separating them. In germline, CDR1 is LNHDA, CDR2 SQIVND (reference sequence). The CDR3 is made up of 13 amino acids. For the CDR3, the DNA is TGTGCCAGTAGCGGAGGGGCGAATCAGCCCCAGCATTTT. Amino acids: CASSGGANQPQHF.

This sequence joins TRBV6-5 and TRBJ1-6, with unresolved D. Germline-derived CDR1 and CDR2 are MNHEY and SVGAGI. This CDR3 is built from 14 residues. The V gene lost 0 bases and the J gene lost 6 bases, with 6 bases spanning the gap. The CDR3 bases are TGTGCCAGCAGTTACTCCCGGGGTAATTCACCCCTCCACTTT. This gives the protein CASSYSRGNSPLHF.

J is TRBJ1-5 and V is TRBV7-2; no definite D call. The germline CDR1 and CDR2 sequences are SGHTA and FQGNSA. V was trimmed by 2 bases and J by 5 bases, leaving 7 bases between them. The CDR3 length is 13 residues. CDR3 nucleotides: TGTGCCAGCAGCTTATCCAGAGATCAGCCCCAGCATTTT. Its translation: CASSLSRDQPQHF.

The chain employs TRBV29-1 and TRBJ1-4, with TRBD1 as a possible D gene (6 bases). Germline V CDR1 and CDR2: SQVTM, ANQGSEA. The length of the CDR3 is 15 residues. V was cut by 7 bases and J by 6 bases, with 21 bases left in between. CDR3 nucleotides: TGCAGCGCTACCCAGGGCGGGCAGGGGTATGAAAAACTGTTTTTT. This translates into CSATQGGQGYEKLFF.

There are a few counts of this clone. The V gene is TRBV5-1, the J gene TRBJ2-1, with D possibly matching TRBD2 (5 bases). The CDR3 contains 11 residues. Trimming removed 7 bases from V and 6 bases from J, with 8 bases in between. The germline gives CDR1 SGHRS, CDR2 YFSETQ. The CDR3 sequence is CASYEGNEQFF. CDR3 nucleotides: TGCGCCAGCTATGAGGGCAATGAGCAGTTCTTC.

The V gene is TRBV27, the J gene TRBJ1-2; the D is unclear. The V end lost 3 bases, the J end lost 1 base, and 33 bases lay between the germline ends. The CDR3 covers 22 residues. Germline V gives CDR1 MNHEY, CDR2 SMNVEV (reference sequence). In DNA form, the CDR3 reads TGTGCCAGCAGTTTTAACGGTGAGGTTCGGGTTGACACCGGTGAGCTTAACTATGGCTACACCTTC. Translation gives CASSFNGEVRVDTGELNYGYTF.

This clone was counted at least ten times. The rearrangement uses TRBV27 and TRBJ2-7; D is undetermined. Germline V gene lookup returns CDR1 MNHEY and CDR2 SMNVEV (reference sequence). The CDR3 length is 13 residues. Trimming removed 2 bases from V and 1 base from J, with 6 bases in between. CDR3 sequence: CASSLVQSYEQYF. The CDR3 DNA sequence: TGTGCCAGCAGTTTAGTCCAGTCCTACGAGCAGTACTTC.

This chain connects TRBV9 to TRBJ2-1, with 8 bases aligning to TRBD2. After removal of 3 bases from V and 10 bases from J, the junction contained 18 bases not matched to a gene. CDR1 SGDLS and CDR2 YYNGEE come from the germline V gene. This CDR3 region has 17 residues. In DNA, the CDR3 is TGTGCCAGCAGCGGTAGGGGACTAGGGGTCCCCCAGGGAGAGCAGTTCTTC. Translation gives CASSGRGLGVPQGEQFF.

This clone was seen a handful of times. The chain has TRBV6-5 and TRBJ2-1; D might be TRBD1 (6 bases). This CDR3 has 15 residues. Trimming took 4 bases from V and 0 from J, leaving 10 bases between them. Germline CDR1 is MNHEY and CDR2 is SVGAGI. Here the CDR3 DNA reads TGTGCCAGCAGTTTCGACAGGTTCTCCTACAATGAGCAGTTCTTC. Translated: CASSFDRFSYNEQFF.

This clone occurred a few times. The V and J genes are TRBV7-2 and TRBJ2-3, with 8 bases lining up with TRBD2. This CDR3 is 16 amino acids long. Per the germline V gene, CDR1 is SGHTA and CDR2 is FQGNSA. V was pared by 0 bases and J by 4 bases, with 6 bases of the junction left unmatched. CDR3 protein: CASSLALGTRSDTQYF. In DNA form, the CDR3 reads TGTGCCAGCAGCTTAGCTCTTGGGACTAGGTCAGATACGCAGTATTTT.

The chain recombines TRBV14 with TRBJ2-3, with no clear D. CDR1 and CDR2 (germline): SGHDN, FVKESK. The CDR3 is 15 amino acids. The germline V and J ends were trimmed by 2 bases and 0 bases, with 9 bases remaining between them. The CDR3 region has the DNA TGTGCCAGCAGCCAATTTAGCCGTAGCACAGATACGCAGTATTTT. Residues: CASSQFSRSTDTQYF.

The rearrangement links TRBV4-1 to TRBJ1-2; possibly TRBD1 for D (5 bases). From germline, CDR1 is MGHRA and CDR2 YSYEKL. The V end lost 4 bases, the J end lost 2 bases, and 11 bases lay between the germline ends. CDR3 length: 14 residues. As DNA, the CDR3 is TGCGCCAGCAGCCTCAGGGAGATGAACTATGGCTACACCTTC. The encoded protein is CASSLREMNYGYTF.

The chain joins TRBV7-8 to TRBJ2-7; TRBD2 matches 13 bases. Germline assignment: CDR1 SGHVS and CDR2 FQNEAQ. This CDR3 is built from 16 residues. Trimming removed 7 bases from V and 2 bases from J; junction bases left unmatched: 8. The CDR3 sequence: CASIGPGLAGTYEQYF. The CDR3 DNA is TGTGCCAGCATCGGCCCGGGACTAGCGGGGACCTACGAGCAGTACTTC.

The V and J genes are TRBV28 and TRBJ2-7, with TRBD1 matching over 10 bases. J lost 1 base, V lost 7 bases, and 4 bases had no gene match. The CDR3 runs to 14 residues. The germline V gene encodes CDR1 MDHEN and CDR2 SYDVKM. CDR3 sequence reads: CASTRTGGSYEQYF. CDR3 nucleotides: TGTGCCAGCACCCGGACAGGGGGTTCCTACGAGCAGTACTTC. The full variable domain, its missing parts supplied by reference TRBV28 and TRBJ2-7, is DVKVTQSSRYLVKRTGEKVFLECVQDMDHENMFWYRQDPGLGLRLIYFSYDVKMKEKGDIPEGYSVSREKKERFSLILESASTNQTSMYLCASTRTGGSYEQYFGPGTRLTVT.

The chain joins TRBV4-3 to TRBJ2-3, with 7 positions matching TRBD2. CDR1 and CDR2 (germline): LGHNA, YSLEER. The V gene end was trimmed by 4 bases and the J gene end by 0 bases; junction bases not matched to a gene: 4. This CDR3 spans 15 amino acids. This chain's CDR3 is CASSRRRGSTDTQYF. The CDR3 region has the DNA TGCGCCAGCAGCCGGCGGCGGGGGAGCACAGATACGCAGTATTTT.

The genes are TRBV4-1 and TRBJ2-7; 7 bases match TRBD1. This CDR3 has 16 amino acids. Germline V CDR1 and CDR2: MGHRA, YSYEKL. The junction had 10 bases not matched to a gene; V was cut back by 2 bases and J by 3 bases. The CDR3, as DNA: TGCGCCAGCAGCCAATCAAGGGGGACAGCCTTCTACGAGCAGTACTTC. It translates to CASSQSRGTAFYEQYF.

This chain links TRBV29-1 with TRBJ2-7; D is perhaps TRBD1 (5 bases). Trimming cost V 3 bases and J 6 bases, with 24 bases left between them. This CDR3 is built from 16 residues. Germline V gene lookup returns CDR1 SQVTM and CDR2 ANQGSEA. CDR3 coding DNA: TGCAGCGTTGACACGAGCTTTGGGGCATATCCCTCCGAGCAGTACTTC. It specifies CSVDTSFGAYPSEQYF.

V is TRBV5-1 and J is TRBJ2-1; possibly TRBD1 for D (5 bases). This CDR3 spans 14 amino acids. CDR1 is SGHRS, CDR2 YFSETQ, per germline. Trimming pared 4 bases from V and 2 bases from J, leaving 10 bases between. The CDR3 nucleotides are TGCGCCAGCAGCCTCCCGACAGCCTACAATGAGCAGTTCTTC. Translation: CASSLPTAYNEQFF.